The clone carrying this T cell receptor (beta chain) came up a few times. Its antigen is undetermined. The CDR3 totals 15 residues. The V gene's germline CDR1 is SEHNR and CDR2 FQNEAQ (reference sequence). Trimming removed 0 bases from V and 4 bases from J, with 10 bases in between. This sample is part of a study of cytomegalovirus exposure and HLA in healthy donors. Overall study results and limits: A later analysis linked a missense DCLRE1C variant to TCR beta V- and J-gene trimming. Differences between HLA loci emerged in a later analysis of TCR association rates, with DRB1 most and HLA-C fewest. Later analysis found that TCR beta chains associated with HLA were more clonally expanded than other, equally common chains.

The PCR ran on 60 Vbeta and 13 Jbeta primers. TCRdb keeps only in-frame clones here, not all; method: immunoSEQ multiplex PCR. The table shows 100,000 or so clones, with roughly four fifths occurring only once. Sequencing used PBMCs. The sequence came from a male donor in good health and CMV-seropositive. The gene calls are TRBV7-9 and TRBJ1-5; weak D call: TRBD1 (6 bases). The CDR3 region has the DNA TGTGCCAGCAGCTTAGCAGAAGGGGGTAATCAGCCCCAGCATTTT. Protein sequence: CASSLAEGGNQPQHF.